This T cell receptor beta chain emerged from a study of blood T cells in healthy people across ages. The use of a sample-barcoded 5' primer and a J-beta primer mix characterized a second PCR of roughly 7 to 11 cycles. TCRdb re-called the 5' RACE reads through MiXCR, storing one row per CDR3 protein. This table holds hundreds of thousands of distinct CDR3 sequences, about 21% found once. The CDR3 runs to 16 residues. V was shortened by 6 bases and J by 4 bases, with 21 bases between the two germline ends. The chain is built from TRBV12-3 or TRBV12-4 and TRBJ1-2, with D perhaps matching TRBD1 (6 bases). Specimen: blood. This TCR came from a man aged 65-85 years in good health. DNA for the CDR3: TGTGCCAGCAGACCAACATCGGGGGGCCCTGGCTATGGCTACACCTTC. Translation gives CASRPTSGGPGYGYTF.